Reported below is one TCR beta chain. Its matching antigen is unknown. Every subset of CD8+ T cells was sorted in triplicate at some 310,000 cells each. Via 5' RACE with UMI labels, TRB cDNA libraries were prepared. Reanalyzing the 5' RACE reads, TCRdb keeps one entry per CDR3 protein, without DNA. This sample's table reports tens of thousands of distinct CDR3 sequences. The sample originates from a study of CXCR3-negative and CXCR3-positive naive CD8 T cells. Study-wide points: The study found more hydrophobic TRB CDR3s in CXCR3-positive naive cells than in CXCR3-negative naive cells. The naive subsets expressed comparable surface CD5, and the authors inferred TCR strength from TRB CDR3 properties. Both naive subsets had comparably high diversity; memory CD8+ cells much lower. Similar TRBV-TRBJ gene usage was seen in naive CXCR3-negative and CXCR3-positive cells, but not in memory cells.

What was sequenced was naive CXCR3+ CD8+ T cells from blood. Subset in this sample: CD45RO-CCR7+CD27+CD95- naive CD8+ T cells expressing CXCR3 (TNR3+). This TCR was recovered from a human donor in good health. Some clones in this sample may be carry-over from other donors' samples.

CDR3 in amino acids: CSARPTTSSYEQYF. The rearrangement uses TRBV20-1 and TRBJ2-7; TCRdb's assignment of TRBD2 cannot be checked, as there is no DNA. Germline values: CDR1 DFQATT, CDR2 SNEGSKA (reference sequence). This CDR3 comprises 14 residues.